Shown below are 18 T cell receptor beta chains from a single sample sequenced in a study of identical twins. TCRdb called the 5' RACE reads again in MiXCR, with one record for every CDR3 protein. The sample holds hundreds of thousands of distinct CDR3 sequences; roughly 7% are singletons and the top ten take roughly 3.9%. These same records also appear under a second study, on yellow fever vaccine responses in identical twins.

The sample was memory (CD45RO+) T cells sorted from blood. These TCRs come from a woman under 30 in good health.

CDR3 sequence reads: CSARDPGGGGRFDEQFF. Written as DNA, the CDR3 is TGCAGTGCTAGAGATCCGGGTGGAGGCGGGAGGTTCGATGAGCAGTTCTTC. V usage is TRBV20-1 and J usage is TRBJ2-1; TRBD2 aligns across 8 bases. The CDR3 runs to 17 residues. The V gene end was trimmed by 0 bases and the J gene end by 8 bases; junction bases not matched to a gene: 15. CDR1 DFQATT and CDR2 SNEGSKA come from the germline V gene (reference sequence).

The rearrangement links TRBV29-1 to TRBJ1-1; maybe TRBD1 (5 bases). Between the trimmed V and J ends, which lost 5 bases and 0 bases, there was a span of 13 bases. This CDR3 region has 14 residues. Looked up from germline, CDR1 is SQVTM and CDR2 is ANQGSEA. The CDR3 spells CSVRGGGMNTEAFF. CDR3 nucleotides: TGCAGCGTTCGGGGGGGGGGTATGAACACTGAAGCTTTCTTT.

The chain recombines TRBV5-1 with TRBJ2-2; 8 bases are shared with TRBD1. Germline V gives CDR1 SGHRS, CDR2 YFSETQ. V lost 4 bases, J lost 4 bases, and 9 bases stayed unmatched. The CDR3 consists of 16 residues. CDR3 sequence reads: CASSQTGEMGTGELFF. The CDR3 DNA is TGCGCCAGCAGCCAGACAGGGGAAATGGGCACCGGGGAGCTGTTTTTT.

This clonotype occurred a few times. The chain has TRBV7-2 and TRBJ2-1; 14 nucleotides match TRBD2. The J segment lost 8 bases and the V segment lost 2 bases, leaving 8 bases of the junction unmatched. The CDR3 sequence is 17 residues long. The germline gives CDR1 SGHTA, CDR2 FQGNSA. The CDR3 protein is CASSLFPGTSGSHEQFF. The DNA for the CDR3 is TGTGCCAGCAGCTTATTCCCCGGGACTAGCGGGAGCCATGAGCAGTTCTTC.

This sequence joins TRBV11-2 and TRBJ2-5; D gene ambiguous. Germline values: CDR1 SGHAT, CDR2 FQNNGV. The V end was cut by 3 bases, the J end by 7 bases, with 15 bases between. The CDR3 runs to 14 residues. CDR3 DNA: TGTGCCAGCAGCTTTGGCGTGTACGCAGGGACCCAGTACTTC. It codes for CASSFGVYAGTQYF.

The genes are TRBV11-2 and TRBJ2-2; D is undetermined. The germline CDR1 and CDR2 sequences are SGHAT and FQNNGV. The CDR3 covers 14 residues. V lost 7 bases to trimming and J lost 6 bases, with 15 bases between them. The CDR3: CASNYQLGSGELFF. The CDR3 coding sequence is TGTGCCAGCAATTACCAATTGGGTTCCGGGGAGCTGTTTTTT.

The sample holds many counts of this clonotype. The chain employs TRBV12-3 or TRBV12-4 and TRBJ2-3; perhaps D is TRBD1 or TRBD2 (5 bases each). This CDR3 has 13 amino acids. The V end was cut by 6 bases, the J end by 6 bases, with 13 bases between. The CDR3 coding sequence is TGTGCCAGCAGCACCTGGGGACGCGATACGCAGTATTTT. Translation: CASSTWGRDTQYF.

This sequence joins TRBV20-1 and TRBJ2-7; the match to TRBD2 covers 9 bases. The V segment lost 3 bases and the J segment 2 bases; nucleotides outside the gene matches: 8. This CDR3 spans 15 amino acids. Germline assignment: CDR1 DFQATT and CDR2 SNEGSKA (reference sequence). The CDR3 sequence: CSARTSGTLTYEQYF. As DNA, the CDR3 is TGCAGTGCTAGGACTAGCGGCACATTAACCTACGAGCAGTACTTC.

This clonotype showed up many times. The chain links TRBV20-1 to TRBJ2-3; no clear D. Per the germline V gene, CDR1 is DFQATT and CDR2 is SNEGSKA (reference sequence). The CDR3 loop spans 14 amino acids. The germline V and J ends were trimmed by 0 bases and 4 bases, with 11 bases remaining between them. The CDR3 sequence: CSARDPSGSDTQYF. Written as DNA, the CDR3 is TGCAGTGCTAGAGACCCCTCGGGCTCAGATACGCAGTATTTT.

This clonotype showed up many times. Here the CDR3 DNA reads TGTGCCACCAGCAGAGATGTTAGGCCGAGGGAGACCCAGTACTTC. Translation: CATSRDVRPRETQYF. V is TRBV15 and J is TRBJ2-5; D gene unclear. The CDR3 is 15 residues long. V was trimmed by 0 bases and J by 5 bases, leaving 13 bases between them. Per the germline V gene, CDR1 is LNHNV and CDR2 is YYDKDF (reference sequence).

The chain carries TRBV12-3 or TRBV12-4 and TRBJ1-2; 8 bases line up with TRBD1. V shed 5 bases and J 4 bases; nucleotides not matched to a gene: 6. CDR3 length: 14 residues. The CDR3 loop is CASSQGQGLYGYTF. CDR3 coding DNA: TGTGCCAGCAGTCAAGGACAGGGACTCTATGGCTACACCTTC.

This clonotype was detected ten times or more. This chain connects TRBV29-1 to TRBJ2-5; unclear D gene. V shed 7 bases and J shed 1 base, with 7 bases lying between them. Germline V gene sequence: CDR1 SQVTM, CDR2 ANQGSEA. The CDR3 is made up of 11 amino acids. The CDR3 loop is CSAWSQETQYF. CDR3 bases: TGCAGCGCGTGGAGCCAAGAGACCCAGTACTTC. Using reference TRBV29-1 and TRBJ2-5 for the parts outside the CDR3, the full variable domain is SAVISQKPSRDICQRGTSLTIQCQVDSQVTMMFWYRQQPGQSLTLIATANQGSEATYESGFVIDKFPISRPNLTFSTLTVSNMSPEDSSIYLCSAWSQETQYFGPGTRLLVL.

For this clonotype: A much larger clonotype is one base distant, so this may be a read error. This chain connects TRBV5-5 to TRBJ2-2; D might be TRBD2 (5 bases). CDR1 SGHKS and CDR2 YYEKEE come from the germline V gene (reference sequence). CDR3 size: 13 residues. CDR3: CAISSGSAGELFF. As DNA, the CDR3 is TGTGCCATCAGCTCGGGGAGCGCCGGGGAGCTGTTTTTT. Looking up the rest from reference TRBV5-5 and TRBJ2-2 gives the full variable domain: DAGVTQSPTHLIKTRGQQVTLRCSPISGHKSVSWYQQVLGQGPQFIFQYYEKEERGRGNFPDRFSARQFPNYSSELNVNALLLGDSALYLCAISSGSAGELFFGEGSRLTVL.

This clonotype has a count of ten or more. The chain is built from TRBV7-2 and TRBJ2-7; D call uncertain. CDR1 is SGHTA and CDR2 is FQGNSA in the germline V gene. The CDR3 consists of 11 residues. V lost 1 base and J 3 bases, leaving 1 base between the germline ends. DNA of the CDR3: TGTGCCAGCAGCTTAGACTACGAGCAGTACGTC. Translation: CASSLDYEQYV.

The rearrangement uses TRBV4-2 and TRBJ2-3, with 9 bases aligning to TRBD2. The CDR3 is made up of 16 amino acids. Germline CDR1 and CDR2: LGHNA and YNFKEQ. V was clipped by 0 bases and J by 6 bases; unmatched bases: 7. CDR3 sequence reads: CASSQDPAGGEDTQYF. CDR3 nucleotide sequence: TGTGCCAGCAGCCAAGATCCAGCGGGAGGAGAGGATACGCAGTATTTT.

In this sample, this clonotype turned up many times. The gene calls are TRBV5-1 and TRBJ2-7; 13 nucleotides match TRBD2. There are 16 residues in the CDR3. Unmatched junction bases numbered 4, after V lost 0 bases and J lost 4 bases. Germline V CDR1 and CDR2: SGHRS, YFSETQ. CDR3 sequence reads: CASSLGLAGGIYEQYF. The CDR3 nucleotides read TGCGCCAGCAGCTTGGGACTAGCGGGAGGCATTTACGAGCAGTACTTC. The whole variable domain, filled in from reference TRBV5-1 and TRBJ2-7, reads KAGVTQTPRYLIKTRGQQVTLSCSPISGHRSVSWYQQTPGQGLQFLFEYFSETQRNKGNFPGRFSGRQFSNSRSEMNVSTLELGDSALYLCASSLGLAGGIYEQYFGPGTRLTVT.

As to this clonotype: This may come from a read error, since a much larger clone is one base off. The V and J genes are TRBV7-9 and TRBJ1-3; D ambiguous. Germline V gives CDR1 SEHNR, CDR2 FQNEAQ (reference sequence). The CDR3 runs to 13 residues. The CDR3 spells CDSRASSGNTIYF. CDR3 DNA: TGTGACAGCAGAGCAAGCTCTGGAAACACCATATATTTT.

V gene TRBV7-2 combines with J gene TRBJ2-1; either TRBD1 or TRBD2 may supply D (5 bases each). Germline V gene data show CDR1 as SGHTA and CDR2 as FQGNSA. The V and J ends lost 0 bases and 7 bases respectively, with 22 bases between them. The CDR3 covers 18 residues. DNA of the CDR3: TGTGCCAGCAGCTTAGCGCCCCAGATACGGGACCAGTTAAATGAGCAGTTCTTC. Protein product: CASSLAPQIRDQLNEQFF.